Below are 21 T cell receptor beta chains sequenced from a single sample in a study of vaccination and CD4 T cells after COVID-19. This sample's treatment: roughly ten-day PBMC culture with coronavirus spike peptide pools or control peptides (ViraFEST assay). Unexposed donor CD4+ T cells predated the COVID-19 pandemic, collected 2011-2018. These TCRs are of unknown antigen specificity. Sequence data for DNA of cultured CD4+ T cells were generated by the Oncomine TCR Beta short-read assay. TCRdb called the PCR reads again in MiXCR, with one record for every CDR3 protein. The table shows about 4,900 distinct CDR3 sequences, with around 28% occurring only once. Sequences were obtained from CD4+ T cells from blood, cultured in vitro. The receptors come from a human donor in good health.

The chain carries TRBV19 and TRBJ1-1, with D perhaps matching TRBD1 (6 bases). CDR1 and CDR2 (germline): LNHDA, SQIVND (reference sequence). With 7 bases removed from V and 6 bases from J, the gap between germline ends came to 15 bases. The CDR3 consists of 13 residues. The CDR3 is CASTNTGQSEAFF. As DNA, the CDR3 is TGTGCCAGTACGAACACTGGACAGTCTGAAGCTTTCTTT.

The chain recombines TRBV19 with TRBJ1-5; the D is unclear. V was pared by 1 base and J by 7 bases, with 8 bases between. Germline lookup yields CDR1 LNHDA and CDR2 SQIVND (reference sequence). The CDR3 is 13 residues long. CDR3 nucleotide sequence: TGTGCCAGTAGTATAGGGGAGGAACAGCCCCAGCATTTT. Translated: CASSIGEEQPQHF.

Only a few counts were recorded for this clonotype. V and J are TRBV1 and TRBJ1-5. TRBV1 is given as a pseudogene. CDR3 length equals 13 residues. CDR3 in DNA: TGCACCAGCAGCCAAAACAGACGAGGACCCCAGCATTTT. It translates to CTSSQNRRGPQHF.

The chain joins TRBV19 to TRBJ2-3; the D call may be TRBD1 or TRBD2 (5 bases each). V was clipped by 9 bases and J by 2 bases, with 12 bases between them. The CDR3 sequence is 13 residues long. Per germline, CDR1 LNHDA and CDR2 SQIVND (reference sequence). CDR3 protein: CASRDPFTDTQYF. The CDR3 DNA is TGTGCCAGCCGGGACCCCTTCACAGATACGCAGTATTTT.

There are a few counts of this clonotype. The rearrangement uses TRBV2 and TRBJ1-1; D not certain. Germline CDR1 SNHLY, CDR2 FYNNEI. Deletions cut 6 bases from V and 10 bases from J, with 18 bases between. The CDR3 loop spans 13 amino acids. The CDR3 region is CASSPVREYRAFF. The CDR3 coding sequence is TGTGCCAGCAGCCCCGTGCGGGAATATCGAGCTTTCTTT. The whole variable domain, remainder taken from reference TRBV2 and TRBJ1-1, is EPEVTQTPSHQVTQMGQEVILRCVPISNHLYFYWYRQILGQKVEFLVSFYNNEISEKSEIFDDQFSVERPDGSNFTLKIRSTKLEDSAMYFCASSPVREYRAFFGQGTRLTVV.

The chain employs TRBV29-1 and TRBJ1-1, with TRBD1 identical over 7 bases. This CDR3 has 12 residues. Losses at the gene ends were 8 bases for V and 6 bases for J; bases not matched to a gene: 9. Germline CDR1 and CDR2: SQVTM and ANQGSEA. The CDR3 DNA reads TGCAGCTCAGGACAGGTTGCCGCTGAAGCTTTCTTT. Translation: CSSGQVAAEAFF.

This clonotype has a handful of counts. V usage is TRBV20-1 and J usage is TRBJ1-2, with D possibly being TRBD1 (5 bases). Deletions cut 4 bases from V and 7 bases from J, with 10 bases between. Germline CDR1 reads DFQATT; CDR2 reads SNEGSKA (reference sequence). CDR3 length equals 11 residues. The CDR3 sequence is CSATGQGGYTF. The CDR3 bases are TGCAGTGCTACAGGGCAAGGTGGCTACACCTTC.

The rearrangement joins TRBV2 to TRBJ2-3; D is perhaps TRBD2 (5 bases). The CDR3 covers 12 residues. Germline CDR1 and CDR2: SNHLY and FYNNEI. V was shortened by 7 bases and J by 1 base, with 6 bases between the two germline ends. The CDR3 DNA reads TGTGCCAGCACCGGGGGCACAGATACGCAGTATTTT. This encodes CASTGGTDTQYF.

The rearrangement links TRBV10-2 to TRBJ1-6; possible D gene TRBD1, 6 bases. V was pared by 3 bases and J by 7 bases, with 10 bases between. CDR1 and CDR2 from the germline V gene are WSHSY and SAAADI. The length of the CDR3 is 14 residues. CDR3 nucleotide sequence: TGCGCCAGCAGTGAACAGGGTTGGAATTCACCCCTCCACTTT. This sequence encodes CASSEQGWNSPLHF.

The chain carries TRBV30 and TRBJ2-3; unclear D gene. V was cut by 3 bases and J by 2 bases, with 6 bases left in between. The CDR3 covers 12 residues. Germline-derived CDR1 and CDR2 are GTSNPN and SVGIG (reference sequence). CDR3 in amino acids: CAWRAYTDTQYF. The CDR3 nucleotides read TGTGCCTGGAGAGCGTACACAGATACGCAGTATTTT.

In this sample, this clonotype turned up a few times. This chain's CDR3 is CSARDGASTDTQYF. DNA of the CDR3: TGCAGTGCTAGAGATGGGGCCTCCACAGATACGCAGTATTTT. V is TRBV20-1 and J is TRBJ2-3; D is perhaps TRBD1 (5 bases). Trimming cost V 0 bases and J 2 bases, with 9 bases left between them. Germline V CDR1 and CDR2: DFQATT, SNEGSKA (reference sequence). This CDR3 spans 14 amino acids.

This clonotype showed up just a few times. This sequence joins TRBV5-1 and TRBJ2-2; 7 bases agree with TRBD2. This CDR3 contains 15 residues. Germline V gives CDR1 SGHRS, CDR2 YFSETQ. V lost 4 bases and J lost 5; bases outside the gene matches: 8. The CDR3 nucleotides are TGCGCCAGCAGCCCGGCCGCGGGGGAGACCGGGGAGCTGTTTTTT. This sequence encodes CASSPAAGETGELFF.

The chain links TRBV6-4 to TRBJ2-3; 7 nucleotides agree with TRBD2. Germline CDR1 MRHNA, CDR2 SNTAGT. Trimming cost V 3 bases and J 2 bases; bases outside gene matches: 2. The CDR3 spans 14 residues. The CDR3 reads CASSERGDTDTQYF. CDR3 in DNA: TGTGCCAGCAGTGAACGGGGGGACACAGATACGCAGTATTTT.

The chain combines TRBV19 with TRBJ2-5; unclear D gene. The CDR3 spans 13 residues. Deletions cut 6 bases from V and 3 bases from J, with 11 bases between. CDR1 is LNHDA and CDR2 is SQIVND in the germline V gene (reference sequence). Here the CDR3 reads CASRPSWEETQYF. The CDR3 DNA reads as TGTGCCAGTAGGCCGTCCTGGGAAGAGACCCAGTACTTC. Together with reference TRBV19 and TRBJ2-5, the CDR3 gives the full variable domain: DGGITQSPKYLFRKEGQNVTLSCEQNLNHDAMYWYRQDPGQGLRLIYYSQIVNDFQKGDIAEGYSVSREKKESFPLTVTSAQKNPTAFYLCASRPSWEETQYFGPGTRLLVL.

This clonotype was seen a few times. The chain recombines TRBV6-1 with TRBJ2-1; TRBD1 agrees at 11 bases. V lost 6 bases, J lost 3 bases, and 1 base stayed unmatched. Per the germline V gene, CDR1 is MNHNS and CDR2 is SASEGT. The CDR3 spans 14 residues. The CDR3 spells CASSGTGGYNEQFF. DNA of the CDR3: TGTGCCAGCAGCGGGACAGGGGGCTACAATGAGCAGTTCTTC.

The chain recombines TRBV7-7 with TRBJ2-5; 11 nucleotides align to TRBD2. Germline-derived CDR1 and CDR2 are SSHAT and FNYEAQ (reference sequence). The CDR3 has 15 amino acids. The J segment lost 5 bases and the V segment lost 5 bases, leaving 7 bases of the junction unmatched. The CDR3 DNA reads TGTGCCAGCAGCCCTACTAGCGGGGGTGGGGAGACCCAGTACTTC. Translation gives CASSPTSGGGETQYF.

The rearrangement joins TRBV5-5 to TRBJ1-5; TRBD1 matches at 11 bases. With 5 bases clipped from V and 7 bases from J, the junction kept 5 bases outside the gene matches. The CDR3 runs 14 residues. Germline CDR1 reads SGHKS; CDR2 reads YYEKEE (reference sequence). The CDR3 nucleotides read TGTGCCAGCAGGGGGGGACAGGGGGGCCAGCCCCAGCATTTT. This gives the protein CASRGGQGGQPQHF. Variable domain in full (rest from reference TRBV5-5 and TRBJ1-5): DAGVTQSPTHLIKTRGQQVTLRCSPISGHKSVSWYQQVLGQGPQFIFQYYEKEERGRGNFPDRFSARQFPNYSSELNVNALLLGDSALYLCASRGGQGGQPQHFGDGTRLSIL.

V and J are TRBV6-1 and TRBJ2-3; D may be TRBD2 (6 bases). Germline V gene lookup returns CDR1 MNHNS and CDR2 SASEGT. The CDR3 is 15 residues long. V was trimmed by 1 base and J by 4 bases, leaving 12 bases between them. For the CDR3, the DNA is TGTGCCAGCAGTGAAGTAGGGGCGGGGTCAGATACGCAGTATTTT. As protein: CASSEVGAGSDTQYF.

This clonotype was observed a few times. The rearrangement joins TRBV2 to TRBJ2-3, with 7 bases identical to TRBD1. The CDR3 is made up of 13 amino acids. Germline loops: CDR1 SNHLY, CDR2 FYNNEI. Trimming cost V 11 bases and J 3 bases; bases outside gene matches: 8. The CDR3 protein is CALSTGTTDTQYF. The CDR3, as DNA: TGTGCCCTTTCGACAGGGACAACAGATACGCAGTATTTT.

The rearrangement uses TRBV6-5 and TRBJ2-2, with a tentative D call TRBD2 (5 bases). The V gene lost 4 bases and the J gene lost 0 bases, with 6 bases spanning the gap. The CDR3 length is 14 residues. The V gene's germline CDR1 is MNHEY and CDR2 SVGAGI. CDR3 DNA sequence: TGTGCCAGCAGTTCCGGGACGAACACCGGGGAGCTGTTTTTT. This translates into CASSSGTNTGELFF.

The rearrangement joins TRBV7-9 to TRBJ1-3; D is possibly TRBD1 (5 bases). V was pared by 5 bases and J by 0 bases, with 11 bases between. The V gene's germline CDR1 is SEHNR and CDR2 FQNEAQ (reference sequence). The CDR3 spans 15 residues. CDR3 loop: CASSHHRSSGNTIYF. The DNA of the CDR3 is TGTGCCAGCAGCCACCACAGGAGCTCTGGAAACACCATATATTTT.